The 6 T cell receptor beta chains listed next were all sequenced from one sample in a study of blood T cell repertoires in COVID-19. TCRdb's copy holds only in-frame clones and misses some; the assay was immunoSEQ multiplex PCR. The sample lists about 290,000 clones; around 90% were seen once. The sequenced material came from PBMCs or T cells enriched from blood (not recorded which). These receptors were taken from a middle-aged woman who had recovered from COVID-19.

In DNA, the CDR3 is TGCGCCAGCAGCTCCGGGACAGGGAACTATGGCTACACCTTC. Amino acid sequence: CASSSGTGNYGYTF. The chain recombines TRBV4-1 with TRBJ1-2; 9 bases line up with TRBD1. The CDR3 has 14 residues. The V and J ends lost 5 bases and 2 bases, in that order; junction bases with no gene match: 3. Germline assignment: CDR1 MGHRA and CDR2 YSYEKL.

The rearrangement links TRBV19 to TRBJ2-1; 8 bases match TRBD2. The length of the CDR3 is 16 residues. Losses at the gene ends were 8 bases for V and 7 bases for J; bases not matched to a gene: 16. Germline V CDR1 and CDR2: LNHDA, SQIVND (reference sequence). CDR3 in amino acids: CASRDREGRFRNEQFF. For the CDR3, the DNA is TGTGCCAGTCGCGACCGGGAGGGCCGATTCCGGAATGAGCAGTTCTTC.

The V gene is TRBV5-4, the J gene TRBJ2-5; 9 bases map to TRBD1. Losses at the gene ends were 0 bases for V and 4 bases for J; bases not matched to a gene: 4. CDR1 is SGHNT and CDR2 is YYREEE in the germline V gene (reference sequence). The CDR3 is 15 amino acids. The CDR3 reads CASSLGGQGRETQYF. In DNA, the CDR3 is TGTGCCAGCAGCTTGGGGGGACAGGGAAGAGAGACCCAGTACTTC.

The V gene is TRBV29-1, the J gene TRBJ2-7, with TRBD2 matching over 14 bases. The length of the CDR3 is 13 residues. V was pared by 4 bases and J by 4 bases, with 0 bases of the junction left unmatched. CDR1 SQVTM and CDR2 ANQGSEA come from the germline V gene. The CDR3 DNA reads TGCAGCGTTGGACTAGCGGGAGGGTACGAGCAGTACTTC. Amino acids: CSVGLAGGYEQYF.

The chain uses TRBV6-1 and TRBJ2-2, with 9 bases fitting TRBD2. Germline assignment: CDR1 MNHNS and CDR2 SASEGT. With 7 bases clipped from V and 7 bases from J, the junction kept 13 bases outside the gene matches. The CDR3 consists of 16 residues. This CDR3 is CASTDIRLAGHGELFF. The DNA for the CDR3 is TGTGCCAGCACTGATATCCGGCTAGCGGGGCACGGGGAGCTGTTTTTT.

This clone came up once. The gene calls are TRBV5-1 and TRBJ2-5; 14 positions agree with TRBD2. CDR1 SGHRS and CDR2 YFSETQ come from the germline V gene. CDR3 length equals 15 residues. With V trimmed by 4 bases and J by 5 bases, 4 bases remained unmatched. CDR3 nucleotides: TGCGCCAGCAGCGGGGGACTAGCGGGAGTTGAGACCCAGTACTTC. Its translation is CASSGGLAGVETQYF.